These 5 T cell receptor beta chains were all obtained from the same sample, sequenced in a study of T cells in Graves' hyperthyroidism and ophthalmopathy. Amplification of TCR beta CDR3 regions used RNA as the template. With the HTBI primer set, the TCR CDR3 went through a first round of RT-PCR. One entry per CDR3 protein, called by TCRdb with MiXCR from the multiplex PCR reads. This sample has over 350,000 distinct CDR3 sequences, with over 12% found just once. Sequences were obtained from blood. The receptors were gathered from a middle-aged man with Graves' ophthalmopathy.

This clonotype was seen more than once but under ten times. The chain links TRBV29-1 to TRBJ2-2; the D gene could be TRBD1 or TRBD2 (6 bases each). The CDR3 runs 14 residues. CDR1 is SQVTM and CDR2 is ANQGSEA in the germline V gene. The V end lost 5 bases, the J end lost 2 bases, and 12 bases lay between the germline ends. In DNA form, the CDR3 reads TGCAGCGTTCCGCGGGACACAAACACCGGGGAGCTGTTTTTT. Its protein product is CSVPRDTNTGELFF.

The V and J genes are TRBV14 and TRBJ2-7, with 8 bases matching TRBD2. The CDR3 is 14 amino acids. From germline, CDR1 is SGHDN and CDR2 FVKESK. After removal of 1 base from V and 5 bases from J, the junction contained 4 bases not matched to a gene. CDR3 nucleotide sequence: TGTGCCAGCAGCCAAGTTGTCGGGGGGGACGAGCAGTACTTC. Protein sequence: CASSQVVGGDEQYF.

V gene TRBV25-1 combines with J gene TRBJ2-7; 8 bases agree with TRBD2. The CDR3 spans 14 residues. V dropped 8 bases and J dropped 7; count of bases not matched to a gene: 13. The V gene's germline CDR1 is MGHDK and CDR2 SYGVNS. As DNA, the CDR3 is TGTGCCAGCCGTACTAGCGGAACTACGGTGGAGCAGTACTTC. It yields the protein CASRTSGTTVEQYF.

This clonotype was picked up many times. The chain couples TRBV18 to TRBJ1-1; 9 positions agree with TRBD1. The ends lost 5 bases at V and 1 base at J; junction bases unmatched: 2. This CDR3 has 14 amino acids. Germline CDR1 is KGHSH and CDR2 is LQKENI. The CDR3 region has the DNA TGTGCCAGCTCAATACAGGGGGCGAACACTGAAGCTTTCTTT. Translated: CASSIQGANTEAFF.

There are a few counts of this clonotype. J is TRBJ2-3 and V is TRBV10-2; 8 bases match TRBD2. Germline CDR1 and CDR2: WSHSY and SAAADI. The length of the CDR3 is 16 residues. J lost 0 bases, V lost 0 bases, and 2 bases had no gene match. The CDR3 reads CASSESSGISTDTQYF. As DNA, the CDR3 is TGCGCCAGCAGTGAGTCTAGCGGGATAAGCACAGATACGCAGTATTTT.